This entry lists 21 T cell receptor beta chains sequenced from one sample in a study of identical twins (dated by TCRdb to the mid-2010s). The library was generated by 5' RACE. For sequencing, an Illumina HiSeq 2000 was employed. The public reads were reprocessed in TCRdb via fastp at Q25 and MiXCR, keeping in-frame beta chains. For every CDR3 protein sequence, its rows merge into one entry that carries the most common genes and DNA. The sample contains about 900,000 distinct CDR3 sequences, roughly 12% of them found a single time. The biggest ten clones account for 1.5% to 2% of the sample. These data also formed part of another study, on yellow fever vaccine responses in identical twins.

Sequenced sample: PBMCs. All receptors come from a woman between 18 and 29 years old in good health.

This clonotype was seen a few times. This chain uses TRBV5-5 with TRBJ2-3, with 12 bases fitting TRBD1. After removal of 2 bases from V and 3 bases from J, the junction contained 4 bases not matched to a gene. Germline V gives CDR1 SGHKS, CDR2 YYEKEE (reference sequence). The CDR3 totals 16 residues. DNA for the CDR3: TGTGCCAGCAGCTTCGGGACAGGGGGCGCAACAGATACGCAGTATTTT. This encodes CASSFGTGGATDTQYF.

This clonotype has just a few counts. This chain connects TRBV7-9 to TRBJ1-1; 7 bases map to TRBD1. The CDR3 consists of 14 residues. Unmatched junction bases numbered 9, after V lost 5 bases and J lost 6 bases. The germline CDR1 and CDR2 sequences are SEHNR and FQNEAQ (reference sequence). The CDR3 nucleotides read TGTGCCAGCAGCCGCAGACAGGGTTGGGCTGAAGCTTTCTTT. It translates to CASSRRQGWAEAFF. The variable domain in full, completed from reference TRBV7-9 and TRBJ1-1, reads DTGVSQNPRHKITKRGQNVTFRCDPISEHNRLYWYRQTLGQGPEFLTYFQNEAQLEKSRLLSDRFSAERPKGSFSTLEIQRTEQGDSAMYLCASSRRQGWAEAFFGQGTRLTVV.

The chain employs TRBV12-3 or TRBV12-4 and TRBJ2-7; 7 bases fit TRBD1. The CDR3 consists of 13 residues. V trimming: 6 bases; J trimming: 4 bases; junction bases outside the gene matches: 6. The CDR3 sequence is CASSPDRFYEQYF. As DNA, the CDR3 is TGTGCCAGCAGCCCGGACAGGTTTTACGAGCAGTACTTC.

The chain carries TRBV6-1 and TRBJ1-1, with D hard to call. The CDR3 has 12 amino acids. Trimming shortened V by 0 bases and J by 10 bases, and 9 bases separated the two germline ends. Looked up from germline, CDR1 is MNHNS and CDR2 is SASEGT. CDR3 in DNA: TGTGCCAGCAGTGAAGCGTGGGAAGGAGCTTTCTTT. It codes for CASSEAWEGAFF.

The J gene is TRBJ1-1, the V gene TRBV5-6, with TRBD1 identical over 10 bases. The junction had 7 bases not matched to a gene; V was cut back by 4 bases and J by 4 bases. Germline V gene sequence: CDR1 SGHDT, CDR2 YYEEEE. CDR3 size: 15 residues. CDR3 DNA: TGTGCCAGCAGCCCAGGACAGGGGGTCGTCACTGAAGCTTTCTTT. It translates to CASSPGQGVVTEAFF.

The chain has TRBV5-1 and TRBJ1-1, with a tentative D call TRBD1 (5 bases). Germline CDR1 is SGHRS and CDR2 is YFSETQ. CDR3 length: 18 amino acids. V was cut by 0 bases and J by 3 bases, with 21 bases left in between. In DNA, the CDR3 is TGCGCCAGCAGCTTGGTCCCTAAGGAGGGGCCCTTCCACACTGAAGCTTTCTTT. It encodes CASSLVPKEGPFHTEAFF.

This clonotype showed up just a few times. The chain joins TRBV7-2 to TRBJ2-5; possibly TRBD2 for D (5 bases). Trimming left V 8 bases short and J 5 bases short, with 15 bases between. Germline V lookup: CDR1 SGHTA, CDR2 FQGNSA. The CDR3 is made up of 13 amino acids. The CDR3 loop is CASRPEGWETQYF. The CDR3, as DNA: TGTGCCAGCCGCCCCGAGGGTTGGGAGACCCAGTACTTC.

This clonotype was counted a few times. This chain links TRBV5-1 with TRBJ1-5; 7 bases align to TRBD1. The CDR3 has 16 amino acids. CDR1 and CDR2 (germline): SGHRS, YFSETQ. V lost 4 bases to trimming and J lost 6 bases; unmatched junction nucleotides: 13. The CDR3 DNA reads TGCGCCAGCAGCCCAGGTGGGACAGTTCAGTCTCAGCCCCAGCATTTT. Translation: CASSPGGTVQSQPQHF.

The sample holds a few counts of this clonotype. This chain uses TRBV7-2 with TRBJ1-1; 7 nucleotides match TRBD1. The CDR3 covers 14 residues. From germline, CDR1 is SGHTA and CDR2 FQGNSA. J gave up 5 bases and V 5 bases, and 8 bases lay outside the gene matches. CDR3 sequence (DNA): TGTGCCAGCAGCCAAAGACAGGGACGGACTGAAGCTTTCTTT. It specifies CASSQRQGRTEAFF.

This chain joins TRBV5-1 and TRBJ2-7, with a tentative D call TRBD2 (6 bases). Trimming removed 4 bases from V and 4 bases from J, with 15 bases in between. In germline, CDR1 is SGHRS, CDR2 YFSETQ. The CDR3 is 14 residues long. The CDR3 DNA is TGCGCCAGCAGCGTTACCGGGACTTTGTACGAGCAGTACTTC. As protein: CASSVTGTLYEQYF.

This clonotype has only a few counts. The chain combines TRBV12-3 or TRBV12-4 with TRBJ2-1; 8 bases are shared with TRBD2. The CDR3 totals 16 residues. Trimming removed 3 bases from V and 9 bases from J; junction bases left unmatched: 13. DNA for the CDR3: TGTGCCAGCAGTTTGCCTAGCGGGTCGGGCGGGAGTGAGCAGTTCTTC. It specifies CASSLPSGSGGSEQFF.

This clonotype was picked up a small number of times. The chain employs TRBV11-2 and TRBJ2-2; D perhaps matches TRBD2 (6 bases). CDR3 length equals 16 residues. CDR1 is SGHAT and CDR2 is FQNNGV in the germline V gene. Deletions cut 5 bases from V and 6 bases from J, with 19 bases between. DNA for the CDR3: TGTGCCAGCAGCGCCGAGAGACGATCGGGGGCCGGGGAGCTGTTTTTT. Amino acid sequence: CASSAERRSGAGELFF.

The chain combines TRBV9 with TRBJ2-1; the match to TRBD2 covers 16 bases. Germline V gene lookup returns CDR1 SGDLS and CDR2 YYNGEE. V lost 3 bases, J lost 8 bases, and 5 bases stayed unmatched. This CDR3 comprises 16 residues. The CDR3 region has the DNA TGTGCCAGCAGCGATCAGGGACTAGCGGGGGGGTATGAGCAGTTCTTC. Protein sequence: CASSDQGLAGGYEQFF.

Ten or more counts support this clonotype. The chain has TRBV2 and TRBJ2-1, with 9 bases lining up with TRBD2. The V and J ends lost 9 bases and 4 bases, in that order; junction bases with no gene match: 7. CDR3 length: 14 amino acids. The germline V gene encodes CDR1 SNHLY and CDR2 FYNNEI. The CDR3 DNA sequence: TGTGCCAGGAAAGTAGCGGGGGAGTACAATGAGCAGTTCTTC. As protein: CARKVAGEYNEQFF.

The chain joins TRBV21-1 to TRBJ1-2; TRBD1 was called by the table and not checked on the DNA. TRBV21-1 is a pseudogene. CDR3 length equals 15 residues. In DNA form, the CDR3 reads TGTGCCAGCACAGGACAGGGTATTGACCCAGATGGCTACACCTTC. This sequence encodes CASTGQGIDPDGYTF.

The chain is built from TRBV9 and TRBJ1-1; D gene unclear. The V end lost 0 bases, the J end lost 7 bases, and 10 bases lay between the germline ends. Per the germline V gene, CDR1 is SGDLS and CDR2 is YYNGEE. The CDR3 runs 13 residues. The CDR3, as DNA: TGTGCCAGCAGCGTAGCCATCGACGGTGAAGCTTTCTTT. Translating it yields CASSVAIDGEAFF.

The V gene is TRBV11-2, the J gene TRBJ2-7, with 10 bases fitting TRBD2. The CDR3 has 16 amino acids. After removal of 5 bases from V and 0 bases from J, the junction contained 7 bases not matched to a gene. Germline CDR1 SGHAT, CDR2 FQNNGV. CDR3 nucleotide sequence: TGTGCCAGCAGCCCCACACTAGCGGGGAGCTCCTACGAGCAGTACTTC. Its translation is CASSPTLAGSSYEQYF. The entire variable domain, with the rest obtained from reference TRBV11-2 and TRBJ2-7, is as follows: EAGVAQSPRYKIIEKRQSVAFWCNPISGHATLYWYQQILGQGPKLLIQFQNNGVVDDSQLPKDRFSAERLKGVDSTLKIQPAKLEDSAVYLCASSPTLAGSSYEQYFGPGTRLTVT.

V and J are TRBV12-3 or TRBV12-4 and TRBJ1-1; 10 nucleotides align to TRBD1. J was trimmed by 2 bases and V by 0 bases; bases with no gene match: 3. This CDR3 comprises 16 residues. CDR3 sequence: CASSLARDRGNTEAFF. CDR3 DNA: TGTGCCAGCAGTTTAGCCCGGGACAGGGGCAACACTGAAGCTTTCTTT.

This clonotype has ten or more counts. The V gene is TRBV12-3 or TRBV12-4, the J gene TRBJ1-2, with D unclear. Trimming removed 3 bases from V and 0 bases from J, with 11 bases in between. CDR3 length: 15 residues. CDR3 protein: CASSLGRTPNYGYTF. The CDR3 DNA reads as TGTGCCAGCAGTTTGGGCAGGACGCCTAACTATGGCTACACCTTC.

This clonotype was picked up a small number of times. The chain uses TRBV28 and TRBJ2-4; 7 nucleotides align to TRBD1. This CDR3 comprises 17 residues. Germline V CDR1 and CDR2: MDHEN, SYDVKM. J lost 8 bases, V lost 10 bases, and 23 bases had no gene match. The CDR3 protein is CATQGPRDSVLFDIQYF. For the CDR3, the DNA is TGTGCCACCCAGGGACCCCGGGACAGTGTTCTATTTGACATTCAGTACTTC. The whole variable domain, filled in from reference TRBV28 and TRBJ2-4, reads DVKVTQSSRYLVKRTGEKVFLECVQDMDHENMFWYRQDPGLGLRLIYFSYDVKMKEKGDIPEGYSVSREKKERFSLILESASTNQTSMYLCATQGPRDSVLFDIQYFGAGTRLSVL.

This clonotype was counted at least ten times. This chain joins TRBV5-1 and TRBJ1-1; possibly TRBD1 for D (5 bases). The CDR3 loop spans 13 amino acids. Trimming took 3 bases from V and 4 from J, leaving 10 bases between them. Germline CDR1 and CDR2: SGHRS and YFSETQ. The CDR3 loop reads CASSSSDSTEAFF. CDR3 bases: TGCGCCAGCAGCTCTTCAGACAGCACTGAAGCTTTCTTT.